This TCR beta chain was retrieved from a study of blood T cell repertoires in COVID-19. Study at large: The United States, Italy and Spain were the sources of the acute and convalescent COVID-19 samples. In each case, the material was cDNA or gDNA derived from T cells, B-cell-depleted T cells, or PBMCs.

Germline CDR1 reads MNHEY; CDR2 reads SVGEGT. Trimming took 1 base from V and 2 from J; bases not matched to a gene: 5. The CDR3 is 17 residues long. This clone has a single count. Per the original methods: Reference gene primer amplification gave estimated nucleated cell counts. Produced via immunoSEQ multiplex PCR; TCRdb's table is partial and in-frame only. V and J calls and clone size are as listed in that table; D and trimming were resolved from the DNA. The repertoire includes about 58,000 clones, nearly 90% of them detected once, and about 13% sits in the top ten. This TCR derives from a man in his sixties with active COVID-19. Sequenced: peripheral blood. The rearrangement uses TRBV6-2 or TRBV6-3 and TRBJ2-2; 9 bases line up with TRBD2. In nucleotides, the CDR3 is TGTGCCAGCAGTTACTACGCTAGCGGGGATAACACCGGGGAGCTGTTTTTT. Its translation: CASSYYASGDNTGELFF.